The clone carrying this T cell receptor (beta chain) occurred many times. Its antigen remains unidentified. Individual cDNA molecules were tagged with unique molecular identifiers, the study reported. One entry per CDR3 protein results from TCRdb running MiXCR on the 5' RACE reads. The table lists roughly 83,000 distinct CDR3 sequences, 10% to 15% of them singletons, with approximately 4% in the top ten. The data derive from a study of early T cells in non-severe SARS-CoV-2 infection. About the research overall: Bulk RNA from unsorted whole blood was sequenced; chains were unpaired.

Study-level points and caveats: Anti-spike CD8 responses were favored by VDJdb matching, which missed private and CD4 specificities.

The CDR3 sequence is 14 residues long. V lost 7 bases to trimming and J lost 4 bases; unmatched junction nucleotides: 4. The receptor was derived from an adult who was a healthcare worker with PCR-confirmed SARS-CoV-2 infection or an uninfected control (not recorded which). Material: whole blood, obtained at baseline. The V call is TRBV12-3 or TRBV12-4, the J call TRBJ2-2; 9 positions match TRBD2. The CDR3, as DNA: TGTGCCAGCACCGCGCGGGAGGGCACCGGGGAGCTGTTTTTT. It translates to CASTAREGTGELFF.